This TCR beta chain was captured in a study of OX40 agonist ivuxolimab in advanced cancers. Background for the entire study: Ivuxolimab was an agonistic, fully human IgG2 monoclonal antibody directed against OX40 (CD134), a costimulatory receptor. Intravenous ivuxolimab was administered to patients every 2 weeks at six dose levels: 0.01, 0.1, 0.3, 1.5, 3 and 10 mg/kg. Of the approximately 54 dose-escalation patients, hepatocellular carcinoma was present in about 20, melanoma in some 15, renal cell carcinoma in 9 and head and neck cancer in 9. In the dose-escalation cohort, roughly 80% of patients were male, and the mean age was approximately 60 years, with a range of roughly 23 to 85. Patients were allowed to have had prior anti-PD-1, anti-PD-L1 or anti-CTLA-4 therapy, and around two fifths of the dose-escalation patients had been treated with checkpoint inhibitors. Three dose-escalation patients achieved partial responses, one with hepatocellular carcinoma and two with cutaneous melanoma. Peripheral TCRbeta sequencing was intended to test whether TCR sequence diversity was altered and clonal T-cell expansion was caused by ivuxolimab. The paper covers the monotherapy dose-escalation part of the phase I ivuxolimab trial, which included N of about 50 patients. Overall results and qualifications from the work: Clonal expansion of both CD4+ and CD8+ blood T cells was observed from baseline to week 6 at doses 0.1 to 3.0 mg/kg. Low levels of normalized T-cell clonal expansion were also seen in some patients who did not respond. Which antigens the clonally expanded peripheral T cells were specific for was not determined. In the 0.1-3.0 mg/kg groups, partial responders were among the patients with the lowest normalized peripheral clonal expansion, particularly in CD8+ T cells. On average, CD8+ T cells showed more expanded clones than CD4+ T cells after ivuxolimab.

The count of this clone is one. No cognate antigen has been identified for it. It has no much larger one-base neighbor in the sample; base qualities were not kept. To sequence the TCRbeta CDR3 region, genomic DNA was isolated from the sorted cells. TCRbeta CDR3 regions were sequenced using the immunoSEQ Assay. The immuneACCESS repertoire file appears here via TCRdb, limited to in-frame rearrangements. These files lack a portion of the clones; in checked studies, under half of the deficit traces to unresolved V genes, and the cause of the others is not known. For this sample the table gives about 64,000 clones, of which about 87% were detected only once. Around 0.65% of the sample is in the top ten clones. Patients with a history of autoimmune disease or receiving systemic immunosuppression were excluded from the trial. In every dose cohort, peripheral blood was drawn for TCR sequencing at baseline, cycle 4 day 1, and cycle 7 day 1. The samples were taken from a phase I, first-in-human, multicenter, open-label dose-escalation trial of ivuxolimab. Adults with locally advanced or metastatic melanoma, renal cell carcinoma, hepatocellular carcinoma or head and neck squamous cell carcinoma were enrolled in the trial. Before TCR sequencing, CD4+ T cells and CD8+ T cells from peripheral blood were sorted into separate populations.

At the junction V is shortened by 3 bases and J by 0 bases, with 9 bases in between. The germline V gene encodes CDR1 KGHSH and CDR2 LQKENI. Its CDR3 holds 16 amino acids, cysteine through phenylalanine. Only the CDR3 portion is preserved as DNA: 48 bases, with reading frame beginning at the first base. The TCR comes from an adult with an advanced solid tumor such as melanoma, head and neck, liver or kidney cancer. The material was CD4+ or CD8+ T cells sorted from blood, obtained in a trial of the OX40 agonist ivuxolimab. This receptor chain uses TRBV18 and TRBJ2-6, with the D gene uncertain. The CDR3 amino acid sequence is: CASSPPGRSGANVLTF. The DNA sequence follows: TGTGCCAGCTCACCCCCCGGACGCTCTGGGGCCAACGTCCTGACTTTC.